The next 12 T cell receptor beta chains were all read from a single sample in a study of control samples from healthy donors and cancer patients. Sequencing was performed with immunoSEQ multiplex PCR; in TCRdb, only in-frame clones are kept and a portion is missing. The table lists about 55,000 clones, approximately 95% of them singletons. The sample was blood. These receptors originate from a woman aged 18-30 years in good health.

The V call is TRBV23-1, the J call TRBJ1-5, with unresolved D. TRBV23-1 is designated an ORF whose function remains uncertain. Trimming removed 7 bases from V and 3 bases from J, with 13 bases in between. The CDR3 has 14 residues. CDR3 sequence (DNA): TGCGCCAGCACTAGCGGGCCCAACAATCAGCCCCAGCATTTT. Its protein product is CASTSGPNNQPQHF.

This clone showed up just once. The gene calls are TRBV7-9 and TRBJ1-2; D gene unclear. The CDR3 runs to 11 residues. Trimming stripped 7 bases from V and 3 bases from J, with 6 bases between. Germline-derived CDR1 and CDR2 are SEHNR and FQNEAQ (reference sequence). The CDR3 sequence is CASTPDYGYTF. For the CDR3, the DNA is TGTGCCAGCACCCCTGACTATGGCTACACCTTC.

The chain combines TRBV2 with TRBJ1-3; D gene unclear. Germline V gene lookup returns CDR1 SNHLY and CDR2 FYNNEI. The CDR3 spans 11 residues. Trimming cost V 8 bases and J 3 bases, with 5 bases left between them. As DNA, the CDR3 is TGTGCCAGCCTAGGTGGAAACACCATATATTTT. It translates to CASLGGNTIYF.

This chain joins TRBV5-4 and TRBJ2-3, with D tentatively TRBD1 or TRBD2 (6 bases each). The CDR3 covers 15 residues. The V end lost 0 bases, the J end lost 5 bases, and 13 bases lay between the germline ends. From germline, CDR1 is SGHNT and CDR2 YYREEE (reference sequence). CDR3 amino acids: CASSLGGAGGDTQYF. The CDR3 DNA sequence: TGTGCCAGCAGCTTGGGGGGGGCCGGTGGAGATACGCAGTATTTT.

CDR3 region: CASRDRGRTEAFF. DNA for the CDR3: TGCGCCAGCAGGGACAGGGGGCGGACTGAAGCTTTCTTT. The chain is built from TRBV10-2 and TRBJ1-1; the match to TRBD1 covers 11 bases. CDR1 is WSHSY and CDR2 is SAAADI in the germline V gene. There are 13 residues in the CDR3. J gave up 5 bases and V 6 bases, and 2 bases lay outside the gene matches.

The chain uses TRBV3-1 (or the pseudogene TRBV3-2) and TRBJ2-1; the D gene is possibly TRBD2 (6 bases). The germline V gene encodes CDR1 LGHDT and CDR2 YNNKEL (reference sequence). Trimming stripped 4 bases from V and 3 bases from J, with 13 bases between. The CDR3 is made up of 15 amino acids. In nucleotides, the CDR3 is TGTGCCAGCAGCCCCGAAGCGGGCATCTACAATGAGCAGTTCTTC. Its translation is CASSPEAGIYNEQFF.

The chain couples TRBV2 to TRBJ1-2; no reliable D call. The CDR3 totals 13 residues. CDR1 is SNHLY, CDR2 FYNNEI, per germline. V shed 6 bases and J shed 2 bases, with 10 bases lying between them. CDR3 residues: CASRSQGNYGYTF. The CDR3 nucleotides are TGTGCCAGCAGATCACAAGGAAACTATGGCTACACCTTC.

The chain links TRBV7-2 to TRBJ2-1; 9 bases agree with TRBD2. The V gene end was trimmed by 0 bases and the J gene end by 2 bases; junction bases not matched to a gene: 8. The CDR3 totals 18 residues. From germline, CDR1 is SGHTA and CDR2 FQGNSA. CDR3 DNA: TGTGCCAGCAGCTTAGCGAGCGGGGTAGCGGGGGCCTACAATGAGCAGTTCTTC. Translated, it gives CASSLASGVAGAYNEQFF.

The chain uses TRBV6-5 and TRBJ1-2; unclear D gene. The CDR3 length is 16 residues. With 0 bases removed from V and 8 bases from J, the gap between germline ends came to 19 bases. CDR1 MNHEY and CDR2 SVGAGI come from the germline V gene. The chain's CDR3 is CASSYSAQPLGGGYTF. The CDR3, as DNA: TGTGCCAGCAGTTACTCGGCGCAGCCCCTCGGTGGGGGCTACACCTTC.

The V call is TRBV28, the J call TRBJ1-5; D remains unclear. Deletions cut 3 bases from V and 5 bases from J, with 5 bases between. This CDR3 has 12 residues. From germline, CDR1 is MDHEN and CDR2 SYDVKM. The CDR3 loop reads CASSFSYQPQHF. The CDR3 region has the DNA TGTGCCAGCAGTTTTAGTTATCAGCCCCAGCATTTT.

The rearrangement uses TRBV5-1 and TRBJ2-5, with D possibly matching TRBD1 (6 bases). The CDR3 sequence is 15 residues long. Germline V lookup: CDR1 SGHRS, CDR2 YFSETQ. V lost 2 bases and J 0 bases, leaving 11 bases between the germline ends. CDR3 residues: CASSFWTENQETQYF. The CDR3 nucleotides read TGCGCCAGCAGCTTTTGGACAGAAAACCAAGAGACCCAGTACTTC.

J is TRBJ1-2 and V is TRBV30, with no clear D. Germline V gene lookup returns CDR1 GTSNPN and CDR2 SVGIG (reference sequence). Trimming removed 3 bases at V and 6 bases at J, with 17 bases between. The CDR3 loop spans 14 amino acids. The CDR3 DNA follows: TGTGCCTGGAGCGCTACAGCTATAGGGAATGGCTACACCTTC. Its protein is CAWSATAIGNGYTF. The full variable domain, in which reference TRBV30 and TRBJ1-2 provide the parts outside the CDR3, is SQTIHQWPATLVQPVGSPLSLECTVEGTSNPNLYWYRQAAGRGLQLLFYSVGIGQISSEVPQNLSASRPQDRQFILSSKKLLLSDSGFYLCAWSATAIGNGYTFGSGTRLTVV.